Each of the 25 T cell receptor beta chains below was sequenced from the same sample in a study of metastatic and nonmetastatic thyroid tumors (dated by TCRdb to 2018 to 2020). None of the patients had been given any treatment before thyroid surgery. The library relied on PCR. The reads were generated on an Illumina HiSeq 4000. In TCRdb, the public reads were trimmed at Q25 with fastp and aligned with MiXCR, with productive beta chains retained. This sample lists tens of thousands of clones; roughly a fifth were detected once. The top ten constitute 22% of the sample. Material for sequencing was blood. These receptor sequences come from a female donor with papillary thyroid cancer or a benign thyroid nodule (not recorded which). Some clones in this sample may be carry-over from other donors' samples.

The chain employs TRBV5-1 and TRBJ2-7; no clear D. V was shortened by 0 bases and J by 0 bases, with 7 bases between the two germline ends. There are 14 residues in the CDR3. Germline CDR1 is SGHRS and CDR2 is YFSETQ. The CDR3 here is CASSLAGNSYEQYF. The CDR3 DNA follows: TGCGCCAGCAGCTTGGCAGGCAACTCCTACGAGCAGTACTTC.

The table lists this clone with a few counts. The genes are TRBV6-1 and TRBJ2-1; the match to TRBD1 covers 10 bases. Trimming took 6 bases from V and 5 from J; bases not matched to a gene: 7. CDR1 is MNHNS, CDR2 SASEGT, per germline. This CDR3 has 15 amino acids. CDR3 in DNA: TGTGCCAGCAGCCCCCGGGACAGGGGTAACAATGAGCAGTTCTTC. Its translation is CASSPRDRGNNEQFF.

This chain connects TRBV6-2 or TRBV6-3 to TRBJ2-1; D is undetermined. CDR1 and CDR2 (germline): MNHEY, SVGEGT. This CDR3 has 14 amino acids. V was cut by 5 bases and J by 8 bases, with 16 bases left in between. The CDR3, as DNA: TGTGCCAGCAGTCGCCCATTTGGAGACTATGAGCAGTTCTTC. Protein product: CASSRPFGDYEQFF.

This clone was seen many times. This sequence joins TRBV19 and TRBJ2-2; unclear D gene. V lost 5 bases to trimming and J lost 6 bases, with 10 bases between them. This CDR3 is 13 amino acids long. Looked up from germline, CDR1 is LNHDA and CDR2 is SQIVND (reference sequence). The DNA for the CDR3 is TGTGCCAGTAGTTTTTCTGAGGCCGGGGAGCTGTTTTTT. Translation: CASSFSEAGELFF.

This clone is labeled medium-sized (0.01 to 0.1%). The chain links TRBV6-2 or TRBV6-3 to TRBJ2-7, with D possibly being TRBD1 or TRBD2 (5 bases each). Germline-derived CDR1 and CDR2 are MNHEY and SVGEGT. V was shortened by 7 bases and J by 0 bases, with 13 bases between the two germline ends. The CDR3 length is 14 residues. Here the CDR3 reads CASNRDGTSYEQYF. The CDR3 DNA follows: TGTGCCAGCAATAGGGACGGCACCTCCTACGAGCAGTACTTC.

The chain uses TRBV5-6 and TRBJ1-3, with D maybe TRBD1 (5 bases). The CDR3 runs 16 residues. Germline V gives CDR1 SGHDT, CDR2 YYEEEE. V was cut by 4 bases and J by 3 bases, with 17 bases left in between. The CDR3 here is CASSRRDGGLGNTIYF. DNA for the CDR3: TGTGCCAGCAGCCGACGGGACGGAGGGCTTGGAAACACCATATATTTT.

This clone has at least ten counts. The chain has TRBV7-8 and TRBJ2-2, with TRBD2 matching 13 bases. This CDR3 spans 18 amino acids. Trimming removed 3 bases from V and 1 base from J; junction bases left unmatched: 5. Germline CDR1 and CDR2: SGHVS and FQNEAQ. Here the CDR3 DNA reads TGTGCCAGCAGCTTCCTACTAGCGGGGGGGAGGAACACCGGGGAGCTGTTTTTT. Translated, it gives CASSFLLAGGRNTGELFF.

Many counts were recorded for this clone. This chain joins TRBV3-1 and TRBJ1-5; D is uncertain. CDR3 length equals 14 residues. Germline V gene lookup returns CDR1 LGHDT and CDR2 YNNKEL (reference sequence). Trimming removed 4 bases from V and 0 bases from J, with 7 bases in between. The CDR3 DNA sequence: TGTGCCAGCAGCCTGGGAGATAGCAATCAGCCCCAGCATTTT. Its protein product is CASSLGDSNQPQHF. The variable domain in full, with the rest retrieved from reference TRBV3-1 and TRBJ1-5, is DTAVSQTPKYLVTQMGNDKSIKCEQNLGHDTMYWYKQDSKKFLKIMFSYNNKELIINETVPNRFSPKSPDKAHLNLHINSLELGDSAVYFCASSLGDSNQPQHFGDGTRLSIL.

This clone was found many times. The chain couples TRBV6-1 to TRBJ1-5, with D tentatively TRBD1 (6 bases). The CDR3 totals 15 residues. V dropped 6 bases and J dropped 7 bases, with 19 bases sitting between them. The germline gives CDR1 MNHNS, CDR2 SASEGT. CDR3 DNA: TGTGCCAGCAGACTACAGGGAACTGGGATGCAGCCCCAGCATTTT. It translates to CASRLQGTGMQPQHF.

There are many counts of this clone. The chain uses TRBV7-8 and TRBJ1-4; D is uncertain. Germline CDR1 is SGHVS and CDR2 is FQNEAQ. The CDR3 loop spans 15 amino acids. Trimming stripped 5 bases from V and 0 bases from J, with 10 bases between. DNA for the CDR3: TGTGCCAGCAGCCCCCGGGGAGCAACTAATGAAAAACTGTTTTTT. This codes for CASSPRGATNEKLFF.

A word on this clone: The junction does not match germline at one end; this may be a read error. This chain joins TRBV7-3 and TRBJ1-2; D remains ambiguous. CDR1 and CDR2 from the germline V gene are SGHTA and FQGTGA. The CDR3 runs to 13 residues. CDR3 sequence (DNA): TGTGCCAGCAGCTTTTCCGGGCCCCAGGATCTGGCCTTC. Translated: CASSFSGPQDLAF.

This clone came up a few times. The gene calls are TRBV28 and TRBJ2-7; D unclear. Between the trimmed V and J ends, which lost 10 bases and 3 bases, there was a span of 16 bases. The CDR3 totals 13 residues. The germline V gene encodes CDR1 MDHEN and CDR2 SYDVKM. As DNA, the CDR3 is TGTGCCACCGTCAGGCAGCCGCTCTACGAGCAGTACTTC. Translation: CATVRQPLYEQYF.

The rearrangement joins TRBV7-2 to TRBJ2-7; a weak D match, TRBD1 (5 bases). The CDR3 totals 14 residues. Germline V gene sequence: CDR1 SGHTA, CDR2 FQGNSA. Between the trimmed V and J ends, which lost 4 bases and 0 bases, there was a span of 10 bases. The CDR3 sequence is CASSYRRISYEQYF. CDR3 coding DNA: TGTGCCAGCAGCTACAGGAGAATCTCCTACGAGCAGTACTTC.

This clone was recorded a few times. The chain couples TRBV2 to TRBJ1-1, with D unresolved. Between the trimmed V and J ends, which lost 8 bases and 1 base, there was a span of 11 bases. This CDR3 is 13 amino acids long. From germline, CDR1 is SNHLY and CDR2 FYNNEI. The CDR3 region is CASGADTNTEAFF. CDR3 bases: TGTGCCAGCGGAGCCGATACGAACACTGAAGCTTTCTTT. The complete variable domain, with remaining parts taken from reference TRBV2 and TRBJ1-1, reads EPEVTQTPSHQVTQMGQEVILRCVPISNHLYFYWYRQILGQKVEFLVSFYNNEISEKSEIFDDQFSVERPDGSNFTLKIRSTKLEDSAMYFCASGADTNTEAFFGQGTRLTVV.

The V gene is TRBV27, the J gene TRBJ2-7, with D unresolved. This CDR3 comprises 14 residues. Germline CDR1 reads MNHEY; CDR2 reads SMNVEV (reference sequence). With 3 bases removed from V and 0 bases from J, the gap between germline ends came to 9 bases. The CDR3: CASSFTVHSYEQYF. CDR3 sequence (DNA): TGTGCCAGCAGTTTTACAGTTCACTCCTACGAGCAGTACTTC.

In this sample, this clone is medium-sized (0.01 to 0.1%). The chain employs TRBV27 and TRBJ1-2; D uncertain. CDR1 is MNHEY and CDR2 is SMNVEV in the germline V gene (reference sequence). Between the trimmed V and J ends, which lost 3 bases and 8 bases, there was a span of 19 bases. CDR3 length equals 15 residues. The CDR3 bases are TGTGCCAGCAGTTTTCAAGGGAGGATGGAGGGAGGCTACACCTTC. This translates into CASSFQGRMEGGYTF.

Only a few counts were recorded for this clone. CDR3: CASQGQGNSPLHF. The CDR3 nucleotides read TGTGCCAGCCAAGGACAGGGCAATTCACCCCTCCACTTT. V usage is TRBV27 and J usage is TRBJ1-6, with TRBD1 identical over 8 bases. Germline assignment: CDR1 MNHEY and CDR2 SMNVEV (reference sequence). J gave up 7 bases and V 8 bases, and 4 bases lay outside the gene matches. The CDR3 is 13 amino acids.

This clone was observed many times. CDR3 in amino acids: CASSQDALSVASYEQYF. CDR3 bases: TGTGCCAGCAGCCAAGATGCCCTTTCAGTGGCCTCCTACGAGCAGTACTTC. The rearrangement joins TRBV4-2 to TRBJ2-7, with unresolved D. From germline, CDR1 is LGHNA and CDR2 YNFKEQ. CDR3 length: 17 residues. V was cut by 0 bases and J by 0 bases, with 15 bases left in between.

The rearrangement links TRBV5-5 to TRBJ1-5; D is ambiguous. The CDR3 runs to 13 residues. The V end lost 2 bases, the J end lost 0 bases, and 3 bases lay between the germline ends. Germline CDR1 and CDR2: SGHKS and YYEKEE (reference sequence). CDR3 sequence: CASSLLSNQPQHF. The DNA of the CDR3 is TGTGCCAGCAGCTTACTTAGCAATCAGCCCCAGCATTTT.

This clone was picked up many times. The DNA for the CDR3 is TGTGCCAGCGGACACAGCGTCGAAGCTTTCTTT. Its translation: CASGHSVEAFF. The chain links TRBV6-1 to TRBJ1-1; D is perhaps TRBD1 (5 bases). Deletions cut 8 bases from V and 8 bases from J, with 12 bases between. The length of the CDR3 is 11 residues. Germline CDR1 and CDR2: MNHNS and SASEGT.

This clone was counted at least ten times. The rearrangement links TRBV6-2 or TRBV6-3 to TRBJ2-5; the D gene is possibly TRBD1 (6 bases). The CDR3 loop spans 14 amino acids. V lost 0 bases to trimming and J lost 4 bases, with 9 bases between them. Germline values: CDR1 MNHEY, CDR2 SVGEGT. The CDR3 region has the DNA TGTGCCAGCAGTTACTCATCAGGGGCAGAGACCCAGTACTTC. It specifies CASSYSSGAETQYF.

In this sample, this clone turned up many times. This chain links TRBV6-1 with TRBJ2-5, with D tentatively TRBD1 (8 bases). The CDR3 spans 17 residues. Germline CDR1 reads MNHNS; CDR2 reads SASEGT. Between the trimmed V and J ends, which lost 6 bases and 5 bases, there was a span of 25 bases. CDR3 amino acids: CASSLGLTTGEGETQYF. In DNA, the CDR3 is TGTGCCAGCAGCTTAGGCCTTACGACAGGGGAGGGGGAGACCCAGTACTTC.

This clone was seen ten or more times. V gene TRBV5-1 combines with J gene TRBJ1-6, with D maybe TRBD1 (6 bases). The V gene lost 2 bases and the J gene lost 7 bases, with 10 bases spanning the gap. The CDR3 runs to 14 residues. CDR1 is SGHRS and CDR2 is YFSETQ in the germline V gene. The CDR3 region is CASSFGQSNSPLHF. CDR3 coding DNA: TGCGCCAGCAGCTTCGGACAGTCCAATTCACCCCTCCACTTT.

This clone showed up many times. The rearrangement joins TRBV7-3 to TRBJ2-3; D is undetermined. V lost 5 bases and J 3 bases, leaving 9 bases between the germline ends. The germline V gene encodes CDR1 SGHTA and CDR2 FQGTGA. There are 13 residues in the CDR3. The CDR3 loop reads CASSPVITDTQYF. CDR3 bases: TGTGCCAGCAGCCCCGTGATTACAGATACGCAGTATTTT. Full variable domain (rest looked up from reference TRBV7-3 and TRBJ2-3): GAGVSQTPSNKVTEKGKYVELRCDPISGHTALYWYRQSLGQGPEFLIYFQGTGAADDSGLPNDRFFAVRPEGSVSTLKIQRTERGDSAVYLCASSPVITDTQYFGPGTRLTVL.

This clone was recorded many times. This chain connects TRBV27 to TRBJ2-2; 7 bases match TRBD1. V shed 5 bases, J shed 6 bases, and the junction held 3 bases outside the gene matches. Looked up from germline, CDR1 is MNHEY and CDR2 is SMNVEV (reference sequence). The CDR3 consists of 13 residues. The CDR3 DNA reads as TGTGCCAGCAGTCAACAGGGGCCCGGGGAGCTGTTTTTT. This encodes CASSQQGPGELFF.